What follows describes a single T cell receptor (beta chain). The CDR3 is made up of 15 amino acids. Germline V CDR1 and CDR2: SGHRS, YFSETQ. V lost 2 bases and J lost 4; bases outside the gene matches: 9. CD25-based Treg depletion was applied to purified naive CD4+ T cells. From the 5' RACE reads, TCRdb called clonotypes with MiXCR, one entry per CDR3 protein. The top ten clones hold 2% to 2.5% of a sample with tens of thousands of distinct CDR3 sequences, 17% of them seen once. The chain joins TRBV5-1 to TRBJ2-7; 7 bases line up with TRBD1. This TCR came from a female donor with breast cancer. The sample comprised naive CD4+ T cells sorted from blood. Subset given: naive CD4+ T cells, CD4+CD45RA+CD25-. CDR3 bases: TGCGCCAGCAGCTTAAGGGACAGCCCAGGGTACGAGCAGTACTTC. Translated, it gives CASSLRDSPGYEQYF.